This T cell receptor beta chain was captured by sequencing in a study of blood T cell repertoires in COVID-19. Study details: Material from acute and convalescent COVID-19 was sourced from the United States, Italy and Spain.

Germline V gives CDR1 SGHVS, CDR2 FQNEAQ. The CDR3 consists of 13 residues. Trimming took 5 bases from V and 0 from J, leaving 7 bases between them. Original processing methods: The authors estimated nucleated cell counts from reference gene primer amplification. TCRdb's copy holds only in-frame clones and misses some; the assay was immunoSEQ multiplex PCR. V, J and clone size reflect that table, while D and trimming were determined from the DNA. The sample has just under 85,000 clones, around 83% seen once; the top ten hold over 15%. The receptor was derived from a woman in her sixties with acute or convalescent COVID-19. The sample comprised peripheral blood. The V and J genes are TRBV7-8 and TRBJ1-1; no firm D call. The CDR3 loop reads CASSRGVNTEAFF. CDR3 nucleotide sequence: TGTGCCAGCAGCCGGGGAGTGAACACTGAAGCTTTCTTT.